The clone carrying this T cell receptor (beta chain) appeared a few times. The antigen is undetermined. The sample belongs to a study of human T cells and chemical hapten exposure. From the RACE reads, TCRdb called clonotypes with MiXCR, one entry per CDR3 protein. The sample has 55,000 to 75,000 distinct CDR3 sequences, 9.5% to 15% seen once. The CDR3 is made up of 18 amino acids. Germline V gene data show CDR1 as SGHRS and CDR2 as YFSETQ. Germline trimming cut 2 bases from V and 6 bases from J; bases unmatched to any gene: 12. Study outcomes and limitations: Donor immune responses may differ from healthy people's, since all donors had alopecia.

Time point denoted: patch test 3, about 24 weeks after DPC sensitization. Treatment noted: therapeutic diphenylcyclopropenone sensitization with weekly scalp DPC. This TCR came from a man aged 30 to 39 with alopecia areata. Some clones in this sample may be carry-over from other donors' samples. The gene calls are TRBV5-1 and TRBJ1-6; 9 bases fit TRBD1. The source material was whole blood, sampled in connection with sensitization to the hapten diphenylcyclopropenone (DPC). The CDR3 sequence is CASSFSPGTGTGNSPLHF. CDR3 sequence (DNA): TGCGCCAGCAGCTTCTCGCCCGGGACAGGGACCGGTAATTCACCCCTCCACTTT.